This TCR beta chain came from a study of blood T cells in healthy people across ages (dated by TCRdb to 2014 to 2015). A note on the overall study: In model experiments, roughly one uniquely barcoded TCR beta cDNA molecule per two T cells was captured by template switching. Two additional independent replicas of 1 million unique cDNA reads from the same blood draw were analyzed for two donors (one aged 18 to 30 and one aged 80 or older). The donors were divided into four age groups: young (average around 16 years), middle-aged (approximately 39), aged (62) and long-lived (about 79). To avoid experimental bias, donors of different ages were randomly spread across the sequencing lanes. The study measured age-related changes in TCR beta repertoire diversity using deep sequencing normalized with unique cDNA molecular identifiers.

Systemically healthy Caucasian individuals from Russia, 39 in total and aged roughly 6 to 100 years, were included as donors. Around 10 milliliters of peripheral blood were drawn from each donor into EDTA-treated Vacutainer tubes. Ficoll-Paque density-gradient centrifugation was used to isolate PBMCs, with at least 7 million obtained per sample. Trizol reagent was used to extract total RNA from the PBMCs, yielding at least 5 micrograms per sample. The percentages of naive CD45RAhigh/CD27high T cells were determined by flow cytometry on a PBMC aliquot from every donor. The CDR3 starts with the cysteine, ends with the phenylalanine, and has 15 residues. This entry keeps only the CDR3 DNA: 45 bases, framed from base 1. V and J lose 4 bases and 2 bases, and a span of 15 bases separates them. CDR1 is given as SGHVS and CDR2 as FNYEAQ, both from the germline V gene. To prepare the library, 5' RACE was applied. This sample was sequenced with an Illumina HiSeq 2500. The second PCR ran for about 7 to 11 cycles and used a J-beta primer mix along with a sample-barcoded 5' primer. Each TCR beta cDNA molecule received a unique molecular identifier from a template-switch 5' adaptor carrying 12 random nucleotides. At least 2.5 million CDR3-containing paired-end reads were obtained from each sample. All of the RNA was converted into first-strand cDNA using the Mint cDNA synthesis kit, with a TRBC-specific oligonucleotide serving as the primer. All cDNA was treated with uracil-DNA glycosylase and then went through a first 18-cycle PCR with the universal primers M1SS and BC2_uni_R. Per the source publication's procedure: For normalization, 1 million high-quality reads were randomly selected from each sample, with every read carrying a distinct molecular identifier. Reads sharing molecular identifiers were discarded rather than binned into consensus sequences. MiTCR, with a Q25 quality threshold and the strictest error-elimination algorithm, was used for CDR3 identification, clonotype clustering and error correction. A nonparametric unseen species model with Euler transformation was used to estimate a lower bound on total TCR beta diversity. Through fastp at Q25 and MiXCR, TCRdb rebuilt clones from the public reads, retaining in-frame beta chains. Each entry merges the rows of one CDR3 protein and shows their most common DNA and genes. The V and J calls and clone size are TCRdb's, not the authors'. Recorded for this sample are 1.5 million to 2 million distinct CDR3 sequences; less than 50% of them occurred a single time. Together, the top ten hold less than 2.5% of the sample.

Points the paper makes about the study in general: There was a strong correlation between observed TCR beta diversity and the percentage of naive T cells measured by flow cytometry. Donor CMV infection status was unknown, potentially confounding age-related changes in expanded clonotypes. Bulk unsorted PBMC profiling prevented conclusive comparison of naive and antigen-experienced compartments. Compared with the aged group, the long-lived group had more naive CD4+ T cells, fewer expanded clones and increased TCR diversity, suggesting age selection. As age increased, observed TCR beta diversity per million T cells dropped in a roughly linear way, and a significant reduction was already evident by age 40. Estimates of total diversity based on one million sequenced T cells were regarded as lower bounds and as underestimates.

Only a few counts were recorded for this clonotype. This receptor's antigen is unknown. Per-nucleotide qualities are absent, and no much larger clonotype sits a single base away. Sequenced sample: blood. The chain employs TRBV7-6 and TRBJ2-7; 6 matching bases give a weak D call of TRBD1. This TCR derives from a woman between 40 and 50 years old in good health. The CDR3: CASSSSGGPPYEQYF. The DNA is as follows: TGTGCCAGCAGCTCCTCTGGGGGCCCCCCCTACGAGCAGTACTTC.